This entry lists 2 T cell receptor beta chains sequenced from one sample in a study of blood T cell repertoires in COVID-19. Assay used: immunoSEQ multiplex PCR; TCRdb lists only in-frame clones, some missing. The profile shows 100,000 to 120,000 clones, about four fifths of them singletons. The sample was peripheral blood. The source of these receptors is a woman of 80 years or more with acute or convalescent COVID-19.

This clone has only one observation. J is TRBJ2-7 and V is TRBV5-1; D possibly corresponds to TRBD2 (6 bases). Trimming pared 0 bases from V and 6 bases from J, leaving 13 bases between. Germline CDR1 SGHRS, CDR2 YFSETQ. The CDR3 length is 14 residues. CDR3 amino acids: CASSLDGARGEQYF. CDR3 in DNA: TGCGCCAGCAGCTTGGATGGGGCGCGGGGCGAGCAGTACTTC.

This clone turned up a few times. This chain uses TRBV30 with TRBJ1-1; TRBD1 agrees at 9 bases. This CDR3 is 13 amino acids long. With 5 bases clipped from V and 7 bases from J, the junction kept 8 bases outside the gene matches. Germline assignment: CDR1 GTSNPN and CDR2 SVGIG (reference sequence). This CDR3 reads CAWGGGTGNEAFF. CDR3 in DNA: TGTGCCTGGGGGGGAGGGACAGGGAATGAAGCTTTCTTT.